This T cell receptor beta chain is drawn from a study of vaccination effects on CD4 cells after COVID-19. After expansion with viral peptide pools in the ViraFEST assay, antigen-specific CD4+ T cells were sequenced. An approximately 10-day culture period preceded the isolation of CD4+ T cells. Each person got two doses of an mRNA SARS-CoV-2 vaccine, BNT162b2 or mRNA-1273. To note about this clone: The target antigen is unknown.

The CDR3 is made up of 16 amino acids. The V gene lost 0 bases and the J gene lost 12 bases, with 23 bases spanning the gap. The germline gives CDR1 MNHNS, CDR2 SASEGT. The assay was immunoSEQ multiplex PCR, and TCRdb's table has in-frame clones only and misses some. The top ten hold roughly 10% of the sample, which has around 22,000 clones, 60% to 75% seen once. The TCR was taken from a human donor who received a COVID-19 vaccine. Sequenced here: CD4+ T cells from PBMCs cultured with HCoV-NL63 spike peptides, sampled after COVID-19 vaccination. The chain joins TRBV6-1 to TRBJ2-5, with D possibly matching TRBD1 (5 bases). CDR3 protein: CASSEAPDPTARVEYF. As DNA, the CDR3 is TGTGCCAGCAGTGAAGCGCCCGATCCGACAGCCCGGGTAGAGTACTTC.